These 20 T cell receptor beta chains were all obtained from the same sample, sequenced in a study of T cells in Graves' hyperthyroidism and ophthalmopathy. From RNA transcripts, TCR beta CDR3 regions were amplified. The HTBI primer set served for first-round RT-PCR of the TCR CDR3. TCRdb processed the multiplex PCR reads anew with MiXCR; each CDR3 protein has one entry. Of some 270,000 distinct CDR3 sequences in the sample, about an eighth are singletons; the top ten hold 6% to 8%. Specimen: blood. Every receptor here comes from a woman in her 30s with Graves' hyperthyroidism that later progressed to Graves' ophthalmopathy.

In this sample, this clonotype turned up many times. The rearrangement uses TRBV7-2 and TRBJ2-5; 8 bases are shared with TRBD1. The CDR3 contains 16 residues. V trimming: 1 base; J trimming: 4 bases; junction bases outside the gene matches: 8. Germline V gene lookup returns CDR1 SGHTA and CDR2 FQGNSA. CDR3 amino acids: CASSLEYRGQAETQYF. The CDR3 nucleotides read TGTGCCAGCAGCTTAGAATATAGGGGACAGGCAGAGACCCAGTACTTC.

In its sample, this clonotype was seen a few times. The V call is TRBV20-1, the J call TRBJ1-6; no reliable D call. V was cut by 3 bases and J by 0 bases, with 12 bases left in between. Germline V gives CDR1 DFQATT, CDR2 SNEGSKA (reference sequence). The CDR3 runs 16 residues. CDR3 in DNA: TGCAGTGCTAGTGACTCGGGCGCCTCCTATAATTCACCCCTCCACTTT. Translated: CSASDSGASYNSPLHF.

This clonotype came up a few times. The chain uses TRBV5-5 and TRBJ2-3; D call uncertain. In germline, CDR1 is SGHKS, CDR2 YYEKEE (reference sequence). The CDR3 has 16 residues. V lost 3 bases and J lost 4, with 18 bases in between. This CDR3 is CASSSGPRIGPDTQYF. The CDR3 nucleotides read TGTGCCAGCAGCTCTGGCCCCAGAATAGGACCAGATACGCAGTATTTT. Based on the CDR3 plus reference TRBV5-5 and TRBJ2-3, the full variable domain is DAGVTQSPTHLIKTRGQQVTLRCSPISGHKSVSWYQQVLGQGPQFIFQYYEKEERGRGNFPDRFSARQFPNYSSELNVNALLLGDSALYLCASSSGPRIGPDTQYFGPGTRLTVL.

The V call is TRBV27, the J call TRBJ1-2; TRBD1 matches at 9 bases. Germline V gene lookup returns CDR1 MNHEY and CDR2 SMNVEV (reference sequence). With V trimmed by 4 bases and J by 7 bases, 7 bases remained unmatched. CDR3 length: 14 residues. This chain's CDR3 is CASSYTGTGPGYTF. The CDR3 DNA reads TGTGCCAGCAGTTACACCGGGACAGGGCCTGGCTACACCTTC.

This clonotype was found many times. This chain uses TRBV18 with TRBJ2-7, with 7 bases fitting TRBD1. The CDR3 length is 16 residues. Unmatched junction bases numbered 13, after V lost 5 bases and J lost 3 bases. Germline loops: CDR1 KGHSH, CDR2 LQKENI. The CDR3 bases are TGTGCCAGCTCAACCACCGAGGGACAGACATACTACGAGCAGTACTTC. Translation gives CASSTTEGQTYYEQYF.

The rearrangement uses TRBV4-3 and TRBJ1-5; D call uncertain. V lost 0 bases and J lost 9, with 9 bases in between. From germline, CDR1 is LGHNA and CDR2 YSLEER. CDR3 size: 13 residues. The chain's CDR3 is CASSQDERLPQHF. In DNA, the CDR3 is TGCGCCAGCAGCCAAGATGAGCGTCTGCCCCAGCATTTT.

This clonotype has ten or more counts. The chain employs TRBV30 and TRBJ1-1; possibly TRBD1 for D (5 bases). Germline CDR1 and CDR2: GTSNPN and SVGIG (reference sequence). V gave up 2 bases and J gave up 3 bases, with 7 bases separating them. This CDR3 has 12 residues. CDR3 DNA sequence: TGTGCCTGGAGTAGACAGTACACTGAAGCTTTCTTT. It specifies CAWSRQYTEAFF.

This clonotype was observed at least ten times. The rearrangement uses TRBV9 and TRBJ2-3, with D tentatively TRBD1 (6 bases). In germline, CDR1 is SGDLS, CDR2 YYNGEE. The CDR3 loop spans 16 amino acids. V lost 0 bases, J lost 0 bases, and 11 bases lay in between. In DNA, the CDR3 is TGTGCCAGCAGCGTAGAAGGGGGTTTTAGCACAGATACGCAGTATTTT. Encoded protein: CASSVEGGFSTDTQYF.

This clonotype was counted many times. This chain joins TRBV6-2 or TRBV6-3 and TRBJ2-7, with D possibly matching TRBD2 (5 bases). CDR1 MNHEY and CDR2 SVGEGT come from the germline V gene. Trimming took 0 bases from V and 3 from J, leaving 12 bases between them. The CDR3 extends over 15 amino acids. CDR3 protein: CASSYSQPGYYEQYF. In DNA, the CDR3 is TGTGCCAGCAGTTACTCGCAACCGGGGTACTACGAGCAGTACTTC.

At least ten counts were recorded for this clonotype. This chain links TRBV12-3 or TRBV12-4 with TRBJ2-5; TRBD1 might be the D (5 bases). The CDR3 contains 14 residues. Between the trimmed V and J ends, which lost 3 bases and 5 bases, there was a span of 13 bases. The CDR3 spells CASSLAGQEETQYF. The CDR3 DNA is TGTGCCAGCAGTTTGGCAGGGCAGGAGGAGACCCAGTACTTC.

At least ten counts were recorded for this clonotype. The chain is built from TRBV2 and TRBJ2-7; D might be TRBD1 (7 bases). Trimming took 8 bases from V and 5 from J, leaving 22 bases between them. This CDR3 contains 15 residues. Germline loops: CDR1 SNHLY, CDR2 FYNNEI. For the CDR3, the DNA is TGTGCCAGCGGCGCTATTCGGGGCAGGGGGGACGAGCAGTACTTC. Its protein product is CASGAIRGRGDEQYF.

Turning to this clonotype: A much larger clone differs by one base, so this may be a read error. The chain is built from TRBV10-3 and TRBJ2-7; 8 bases agree with TRBD1. This CDR3 has 15 residues. Trimming cost V 9 bases and J 0 bases; bases outside gene matches: 10. CDR1 and CDR2 from the germline V gene are ENHRY and SYGVKD. The CDR3 sequence: CAMSRTGKDSYEQYF. The CDR3 DNA reads as TGTGCCATGAGTAGGACAGGGAAGGACTCCTACGAGCAGTACTTC.

This clonotype turned up a few times. The V and J genes are TRBV13 and TRBJ1-6, with a weak D call TRBD1 (5 bases). Trimming left V 3 bases short and J 7 bases short, with 13 bases between. CDR1 and CDR2 (germline): PRHDT, FYEKMQ (reference sequence). The CDR3 covers 15 residues. The CDR3 DNA reads TGTGCCAGCAGCTTTGCGGGACGGATAAATTCACCCCTCCACTTT. Residues: CASSFAGRINSPLHF.

This clonotype has at least ten counts. The rearrangement joins TRBV6-1 to TRBJ2-3, with unresolved D. The CDR3 totals 14 residues. Germline V gene data show CDR1 as MNHNS and CDR2 as SASEGT. Between the trimmed V and J ends, which lost 6 bases and 0 bases, there was a span of 10 bases. In DNA, the CDR3 is TGTGCCAGCAGCCCGGGTTCTAGCACAGATACGCAGTATTTT. It translates to CASSPGSSTDTQYF.

This clonotype occurred many times. The rearrangement links TRBV11-2 to TRBJ2-1, with no clear D. The germline CDR1 and CDR2 sequences are SGHAT and FQNNGV. V was trimmed by 7 bases and J by 1 base, leaving 8 bases between them. The CDR3 has 13 residues. CDR3 loop: CASTESSYNEQFF. In DNA, the CDR3 is TGTGCCAGCACCGAGTCTTCCTACAATGAGCAGTTCTTC.

CDR3 sequence: CASRPGQGLSPYNSPLHF. CDR3 DNA sequence: TGTGCCAGCAGACCCGGACAGGGGTTAAGCCCCTATAATTCACCCCTCCACTTT. The V call is TRBV6-2 or TRBV6-3, the J call TRBJ1-6; 9 positions agree with TRBD1. CDR1 and CDR2 (germline): MNHEY, SVGEGT. The CDR3 is 18 residues long. V was clipped by 6 bases and J by 2 bases; unmatched bases: 11.

Details on this clonotype: A much larger clone is a single base away; this may be a read error. The rearrangement links TRBV11-2 to TRBJ2-5, with 8 bases identical to TRBD2. V shed 2 bases, J shed 4 bases, and the junction held 6 bases outside the gene matches. The CDR3 covers 15 residues. CDR1 and CDR2 from the germline V gene are SGHAT and FQNNGV. The CDR3 is CASSLRGGRGETQYF. CDR3 sequence (DNA): TGTGCCAGCAGCTTACGGGGGGGTAGGGGAGAGACCCAGTACTTC.

This clonotype showed up many times. The rearrangement joins TRBV2 to TRBJ1-4; D perhaps matches TRBD1 (6 bases). Looked up from germline, CDR1 is SNHLY and CDR2 is FYNNEI. Trimming took off 7 bases at V and 4 bases at J, with 13 bases between the two ends. This CDR3 spans 14 amino acids. The CDR3 DNA is TGTGCCAGCAAGCCCGGGGGCTATAATGAAAAACTGTTTTTT. Its translation is CASKPGGYNEKLFF.

This clonotype was seen a few times. The chain links TRBV6-6 to TRBJ1-6; no firm D call. Trimming shortened V by 2 bases and J by 10 bases, and 9 bases separated the two germline ends. From germline, CDR1 is MNHNY and CDR2 SVGAGI (reference sequence). The CDR3 spans 13 residues. The CDR3 coding sequence is TGTGCCAGCAGTTACCTCCCTGAGTCACCCCTCCACTTT. Protein sequence: CASSYLPESPLHF.

V is TRBV24-1 and J is TRBJ2-1; D is possibly TRBD1 (6 bases). Germline CDR1 is KGHDR and CDR2 is SFDVKD. Trimming pared 4 bases from V and 4 bases from J, leaving 10 bases between. This CDR3 spans 14 amino acids. The CDR3 nucleotides are TGTGCCACCAGTGACACCGACAGGTACAATGAGCAGTTCTTC. Translated, it gives CATSDTDRYNEQFF.